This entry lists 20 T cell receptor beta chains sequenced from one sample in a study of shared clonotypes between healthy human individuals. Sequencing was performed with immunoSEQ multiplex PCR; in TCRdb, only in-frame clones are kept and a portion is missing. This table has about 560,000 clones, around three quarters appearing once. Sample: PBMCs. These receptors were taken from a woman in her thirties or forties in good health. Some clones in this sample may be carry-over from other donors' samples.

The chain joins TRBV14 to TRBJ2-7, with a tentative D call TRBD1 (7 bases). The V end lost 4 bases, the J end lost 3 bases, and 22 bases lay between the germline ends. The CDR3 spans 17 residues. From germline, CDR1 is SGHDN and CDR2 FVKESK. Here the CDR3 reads CASSPAPPTGDFYEQYF. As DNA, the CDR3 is TGTGCCAGCAGCCCCGCTCCCCCTACAGGGGACTTCTACGAGCAGTACTTC.

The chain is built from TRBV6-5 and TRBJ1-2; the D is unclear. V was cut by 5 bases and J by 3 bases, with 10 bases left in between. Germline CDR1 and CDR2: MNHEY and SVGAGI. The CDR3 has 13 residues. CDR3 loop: CASSREGDYGYTF. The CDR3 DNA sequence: TGTGCCAGCAGTCGAGAGGGAGACTATGGCTACACCTTC.

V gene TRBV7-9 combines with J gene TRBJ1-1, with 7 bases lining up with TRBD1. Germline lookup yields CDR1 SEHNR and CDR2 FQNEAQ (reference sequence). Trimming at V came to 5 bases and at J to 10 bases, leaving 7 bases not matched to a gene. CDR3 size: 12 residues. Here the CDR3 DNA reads TGTGCCAGCAGCCCTTCGACAGGGAGAGCTTTCTTT. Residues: CASSPSTGRAFF.

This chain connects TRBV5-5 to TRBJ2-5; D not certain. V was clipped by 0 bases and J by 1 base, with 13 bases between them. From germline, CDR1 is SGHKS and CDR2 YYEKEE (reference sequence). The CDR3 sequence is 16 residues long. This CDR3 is CASSLAAQAVQETQYF. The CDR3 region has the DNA TGTGCCAGCAGCTTGGCCGCCCAAGCAGTCCAAGAGACCCAGTACTTC.

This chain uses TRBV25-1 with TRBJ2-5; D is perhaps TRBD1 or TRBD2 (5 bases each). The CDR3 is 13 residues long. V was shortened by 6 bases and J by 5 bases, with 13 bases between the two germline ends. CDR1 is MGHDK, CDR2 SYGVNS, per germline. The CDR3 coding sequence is TGTGCCAGCAGGCACGGGACGGTGGAGACCCAGTACTTC. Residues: CASRHGTVETQYF. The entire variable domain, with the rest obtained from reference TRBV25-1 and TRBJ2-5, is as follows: EADIYQTPRYLVIGTGKKITLECSQTMGHDKMYWYQQDPGMELHLIHYSYGVNSTEKGDLSSESTVSRIRTEHFPLTLESARPSHTSQYLCASRHGTVETQYFGPGTRLLVL.

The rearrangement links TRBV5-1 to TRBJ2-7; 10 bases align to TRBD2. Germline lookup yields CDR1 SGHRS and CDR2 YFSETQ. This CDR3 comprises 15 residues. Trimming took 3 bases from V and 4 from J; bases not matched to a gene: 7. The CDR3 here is CASSSGLAERYEQYF. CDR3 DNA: TGCGCCAGCAGCTCCGGACTAGCGGAAAGGTACGAGCAGTACTTC.

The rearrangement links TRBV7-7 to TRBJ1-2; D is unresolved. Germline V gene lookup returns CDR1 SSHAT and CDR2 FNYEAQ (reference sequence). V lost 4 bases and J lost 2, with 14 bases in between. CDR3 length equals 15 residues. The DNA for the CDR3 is TGTGCCAGCAGCTGCACCCAAGTCCCGAACTATGGCTACACCTTC. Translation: CASSCTQVPNYGYTF.

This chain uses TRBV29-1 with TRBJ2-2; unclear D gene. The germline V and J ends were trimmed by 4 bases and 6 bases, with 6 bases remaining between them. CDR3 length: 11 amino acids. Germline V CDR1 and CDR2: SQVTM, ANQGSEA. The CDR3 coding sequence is TGCAGCGTTGTCTTCTCCGGGGAGCTGTTTTTT. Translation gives CSVVFSGELFF.

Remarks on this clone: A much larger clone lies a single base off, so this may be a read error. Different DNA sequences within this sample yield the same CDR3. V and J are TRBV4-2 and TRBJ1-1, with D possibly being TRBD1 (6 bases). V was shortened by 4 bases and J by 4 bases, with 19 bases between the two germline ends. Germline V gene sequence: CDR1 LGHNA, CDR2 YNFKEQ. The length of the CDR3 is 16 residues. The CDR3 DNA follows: TGTGCCAGCAGCCCTCTAGGGGGACAAGCGGTCACTGAAGCTTTCTTT. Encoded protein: CASSPLGGQAVTEAFF.

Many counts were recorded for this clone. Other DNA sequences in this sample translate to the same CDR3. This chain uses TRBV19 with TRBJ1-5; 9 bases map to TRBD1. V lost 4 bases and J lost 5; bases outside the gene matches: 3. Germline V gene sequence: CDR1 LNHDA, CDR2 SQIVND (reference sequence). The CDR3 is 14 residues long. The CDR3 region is CASSTQGAHQPQHF. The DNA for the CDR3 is TGTGCCAGTAGTACACAGGGGGCCCATCAGCCCCAGCATTTT. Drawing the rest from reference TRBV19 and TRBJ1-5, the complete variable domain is DGGITQSPKYLFRKEGQNVTLSCEQNLNHDAMYWYRQDPGQGLRLIYYSQIVNDFQKGDIAEGYSVSREKKESFPLTVTSAQKNPTAFYLCASSTQGAHQPQHFGDGTRLSIL.

The CDR3 loop is CAWSASGRDTGELFF. For the CDR3, the DNA is TGTGCCTGGAGTGCGAGCGGGAGGGACACCGGGGAGCTGTTTTTT. This chain joins TRBV30 and TRBJ2-2, with 10 positions matching TRBD2. V dropped 1 base and J dropped 3; count of bases not matched to a gene: 2. The CDR3 is 15 residues long. Germline V CDR1 and CDR2: GTSNPN, SVGIG (reference sequence).

CDR3 DNA: TGTGCCTGGAGTGTACCCAGGGGTAGCACAGATACGCAGTATTTT. Residues: CAWSVPRGSTDTQYF. V gene TRBV30 combines with J gene TRBJ2-3; D possibly corresponds to TRBD1 (6 bases). Trimming removed 0 bases at V and 0 bases at J, with 10 bases between. Germline-derived CDR1 and CDR2 are GTSNPN and SVGIG (reference sequence). The CDR3 runs to 15 residues.

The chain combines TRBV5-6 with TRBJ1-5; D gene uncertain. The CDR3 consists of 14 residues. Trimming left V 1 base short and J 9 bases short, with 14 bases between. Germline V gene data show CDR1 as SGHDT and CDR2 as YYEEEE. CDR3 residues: CASSLSIATGPQHF. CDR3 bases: TGTGCCAGCAGCTTGTCAATCGCAACGGGGCCCCAGCATTTT.

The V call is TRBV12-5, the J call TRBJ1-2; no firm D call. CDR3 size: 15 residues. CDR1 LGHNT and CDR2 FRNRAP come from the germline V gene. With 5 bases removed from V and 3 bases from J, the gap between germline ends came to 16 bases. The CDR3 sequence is CASGASGRRDYGYTF. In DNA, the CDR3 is TGTGCTAGTGGTGCCTCTGGACGGAGGGACTATGGCTACACCTTC.

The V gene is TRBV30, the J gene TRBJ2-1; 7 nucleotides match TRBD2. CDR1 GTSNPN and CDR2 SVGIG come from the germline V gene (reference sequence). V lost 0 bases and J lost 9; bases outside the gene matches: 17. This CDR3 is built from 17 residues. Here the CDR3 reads CAWSVRFWEGGYPEQFF. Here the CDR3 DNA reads TGTGCCTGGAGTGTGCGTTTCTGGGAGGGCGGGTACCCTGAGCAGTTCTTC.

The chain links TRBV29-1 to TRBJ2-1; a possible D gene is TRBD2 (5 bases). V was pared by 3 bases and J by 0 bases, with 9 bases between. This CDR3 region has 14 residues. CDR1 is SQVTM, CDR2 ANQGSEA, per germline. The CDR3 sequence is CSVDWTFSYNEQFF. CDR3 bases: TGCAGCGTTGACTGGACTTTCTCCTACAATGAGCAGTTCTTC.

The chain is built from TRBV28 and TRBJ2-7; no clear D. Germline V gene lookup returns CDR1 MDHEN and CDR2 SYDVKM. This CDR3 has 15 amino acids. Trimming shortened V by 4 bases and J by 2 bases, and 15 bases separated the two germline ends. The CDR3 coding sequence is TGTGCCAGCAGTTCCCGCACCACTAACCCCTACGAGCAGTACTTC. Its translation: CASSSRTTNPYEQYF.

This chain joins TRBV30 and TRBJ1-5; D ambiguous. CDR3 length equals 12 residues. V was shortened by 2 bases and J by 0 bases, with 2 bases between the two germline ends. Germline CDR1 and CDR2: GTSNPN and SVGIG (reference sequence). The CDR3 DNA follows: TGTGCCTGGAGTCATAGCAATCAGCCCCAGCATTTT. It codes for CAWSHSNQPQHF.

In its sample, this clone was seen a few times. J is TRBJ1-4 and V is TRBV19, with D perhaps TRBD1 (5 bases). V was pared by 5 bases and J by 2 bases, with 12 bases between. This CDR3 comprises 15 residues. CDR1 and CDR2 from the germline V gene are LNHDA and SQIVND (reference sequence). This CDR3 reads CASSPRGGTNEKLFF. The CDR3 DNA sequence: TGTGCCAGTAGTCCCCGGGGGGGGACTAATGAAAAACTGTTTTTT.

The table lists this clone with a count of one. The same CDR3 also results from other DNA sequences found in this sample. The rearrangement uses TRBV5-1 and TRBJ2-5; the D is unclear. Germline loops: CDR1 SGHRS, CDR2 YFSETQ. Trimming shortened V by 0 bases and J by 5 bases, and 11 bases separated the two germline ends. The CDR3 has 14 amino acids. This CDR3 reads CASSLGELGETQYF. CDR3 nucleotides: TGCGCCAGCAGCTTGGGAGAGTTAGGGGAGACCCAGTACTTC.